The 5 T cell receptor beta chains reported below all come from one sample, sequenced in a study of blood T cell repertoires in COVID-19. The protocol was immunoSEQ multiplex PCR, while the TCRdb copy is restricted to in-frame clones and leaves out a portion. The sample has under 200,000 clones; 82% are singletons. Sequences were obtained from PBMCs or T cells enriched from blood (not recorded which). The source of these receptors is a woman aged 60-75 years with acute COVID-19.

The gene calls are TRBV29-1 and TRBJ1-2, with 7 nucleotides matching TRBD1. The CDR3 consists of 11 residues. Germline CDR1 reads SQVTM; CDR2 reads ANQGSEA. Germline trimming cut 7 bases from V and 2 bases from J; bases unmatched to any gene: 1. The DNA of the CDR3 is TGCAGCGCGACAGGGAACTATGGCTACACCTTC. Translated, it gives CSATGNYGYTF.

V and J are TRBV10-1 and TRBJ1-4; TRBD1 is a possible D gene (6 bases). V was cut by 2 bases and J by 5 bases, with 12 bases left in between. The CDR3 totals 15 residues. Per the germline V gene, CDR1 is WNHNN and CDR2 is SYGVQD (reference sequence). CDR3 loop: CASSEAGARNEKLFF. The CDR3 nucleotides are TGCGCCAGCAGTGAGGCAGGGGCTCGGAATGAAAAACTGTTTTTT.

The chain employs TRBV7-2 and TRBJ1-6, with unresolved D. The CDR3 spans 14 residues. V lost 5 bases and J 7 bases, leaving 12 bases between the germline ends. Per the germline V gene, CDR1 is SGHTA and CDR2 is FQGNSA. The CDR3 sequence is CASSLPGLNSPLHF. CDR3 DNA: TGTGCCAGCAGCCTACCGGGGTTAAATTCACCCCTCCACTTT.

The V gene is TRBV6-2 or TRBV6-3, the J gene TRBJ2-5, with 8 bases identical to TRBD2. Germline V gene sequence: CDR1 MNHEY, CDR2 SVGEGT. Unmatched junction bases numbered 11, after V lost 4 bases and J lost 4 bases. The CDR3 consists of 16 residues. The CDR3 nucleotides read TGTGCCAGCAGTTTCCCCACTAGCGCGGGAGGAGAGACCCAGTACTTC. It yields the protein CASSFPTSAGGETQYF.

J is TRBJ1-2 and V is TRBV5-1; 12 bases agree with TRBD1. The CDR3 extends over 14 amino acids. The junction had 5 bases not matched to a gene; V was cut back by 4 bases and J by 7 bases. Per germline, CDR1 SGHRS and CDR2 YFSETQ. CDR3 residues: CASSAGQGAGGYTF. CDR3 DNA: TGCGCCAGCAGCGCGGGACAGGGGGCTGGTGGCTACACCTTC.